This record looks at one T cell receptor (beta chain) sequence and its context. This sample is part of a study of CD8 T cells in Susac syndrome. Sequencing of TCR beta drew on CD8+ and CD4+ T cells from blood. In the multiple sclerosis control group, patients were treatment-naive and had stable or active relapsing-remitting disease. V lost 0 bases to trimming and J lost 4 bases; unmatched junction nucleotides: 8. Germline values: CDR1 SGHNT, CDR2 YYREEE (reference sequence). This CDR3 spans 16 amino acids. RNA in amounts of roughly 0.5 to 1 ug was reverse transcribed with random hexamers. MiXCR was run by TCRdb on the immunoSEQ multiplex PCR reads, yielding one entry per CDR3 protein. The table lists about 280,000 distinct CDR3 sequences, 80% to 90% of them singletons.

The sample comprised CD8+ T cells from PBMCs. V usage is TRBV5-4 and J usage is TRBJ2-7; TRBD2 aligns across 9 bases. The receptor was isolated from a human donor with multiple sclerosis. The DNA of the CDR3 is TGTGCCAGCAGCTTGGCCGGGCGGGAGGGCCTTTACGAGCAGTACTTC. Encoded protein: CASSLAGREGLYEQYF.